This T cell receptor (beta chain) was recovered during a study of T cell clonotyping in hematopoietic cell transplantation. TCRdb's copy holds only in-frame clones and misses some; the assay was immunoSEQ multiplex PCR. The sample shows fewer than 80,000 clones, around 94% of them seen only once. The sample holds one count of this clone. V lost 1 base to trimming and J lost 6 bases, with 15 bases between them. The CDR3 has 15 amino acids. Looked up from germline, CDR1 is SEHNR and CDR2 is FQNEAQ (reference sequence). The rearrangement links TRBV7-9 to TRBJ1-2; D ambiguous. This sequence originates from a man in his fifties in good health. Some clones in this sample may be carry-over from other donors' samples. Sequences were obtained from peripheral blood mononuclear cells. The DNA for the CDR3 is TGTGCCAGCAGCTTAGTCTCCATCGAGTCAGATGGCTACACCTTC. Encoded protein: CASSLVSIESDGYTF.